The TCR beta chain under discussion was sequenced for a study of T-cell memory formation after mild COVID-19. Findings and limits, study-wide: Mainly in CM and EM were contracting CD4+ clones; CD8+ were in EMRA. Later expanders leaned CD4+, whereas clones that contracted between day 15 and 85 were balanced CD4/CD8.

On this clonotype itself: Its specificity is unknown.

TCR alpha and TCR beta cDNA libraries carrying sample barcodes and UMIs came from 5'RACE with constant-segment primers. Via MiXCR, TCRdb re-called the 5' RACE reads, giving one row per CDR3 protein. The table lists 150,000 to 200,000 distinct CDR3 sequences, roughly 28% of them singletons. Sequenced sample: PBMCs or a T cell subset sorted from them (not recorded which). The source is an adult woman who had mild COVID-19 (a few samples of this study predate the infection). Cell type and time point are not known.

The CDR3 is CASSFGTAKNIQYF. The CDR3 bases are TGTGCCAGCAGTTTTGGGACAGCCAAAAACATTCAGTACTTC. The chain combines TRBV28 with TRBJ2-4, with D perhaps matching TRBD1 or TRBD2 (5 bases each). Germline V lookup: CDR1 MDHEN, CDR2 SYDVKM. CDR3 length: 14 amino acids. With 3 bases removed from V and 0 bases from J, the gap between germline ends came to 6 bases.